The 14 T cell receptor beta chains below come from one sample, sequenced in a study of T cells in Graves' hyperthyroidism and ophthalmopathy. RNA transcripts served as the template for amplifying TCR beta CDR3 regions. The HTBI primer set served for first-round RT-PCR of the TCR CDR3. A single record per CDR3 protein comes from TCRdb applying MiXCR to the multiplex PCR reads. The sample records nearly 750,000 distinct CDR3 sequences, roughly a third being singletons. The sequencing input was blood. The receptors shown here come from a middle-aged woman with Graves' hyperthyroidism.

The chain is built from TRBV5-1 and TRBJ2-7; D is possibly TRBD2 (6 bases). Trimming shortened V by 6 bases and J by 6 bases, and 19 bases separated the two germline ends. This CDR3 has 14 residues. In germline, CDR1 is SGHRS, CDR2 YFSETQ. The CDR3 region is CASIPSVTTCEQYF. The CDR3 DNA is TGCGCCAGCATCCCTAGCGTAACGACCTGCGAGCAGTACTTC.

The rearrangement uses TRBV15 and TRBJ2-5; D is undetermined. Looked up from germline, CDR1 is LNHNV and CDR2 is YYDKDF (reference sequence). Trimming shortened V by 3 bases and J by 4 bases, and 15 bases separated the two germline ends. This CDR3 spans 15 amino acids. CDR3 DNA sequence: TGTGCCACCAGCAGCCAAGACTTGGCACGAGAGACCCAGTACTTC. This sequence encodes CATSSQDLARETQYF. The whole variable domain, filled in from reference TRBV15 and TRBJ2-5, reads DAMVIQNPRYQVTQFGKPVTLSCSQTLNHNVMYWYQQKSSQAPKLLFHYYDKDFNNEADTPDNFQSRRPNTSFCFLDIRSPGLGDTAMYLCATSSQDLARETQYFGPGTRLLVL.

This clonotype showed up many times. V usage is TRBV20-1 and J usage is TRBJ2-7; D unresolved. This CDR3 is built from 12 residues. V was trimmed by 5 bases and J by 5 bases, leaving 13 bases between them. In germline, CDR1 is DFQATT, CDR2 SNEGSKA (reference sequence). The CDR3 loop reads CSADHSGNEQYF. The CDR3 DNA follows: TGCAGTGCTGACCACTCAGGAAACGAGCAGTACTTC.

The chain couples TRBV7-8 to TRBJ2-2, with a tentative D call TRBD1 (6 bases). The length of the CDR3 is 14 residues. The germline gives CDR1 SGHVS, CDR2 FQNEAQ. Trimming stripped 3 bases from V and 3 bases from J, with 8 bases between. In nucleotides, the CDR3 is TGTGCCAGCAGCTTGACAGGCCACACCGGGGAGCTGTTTTTT. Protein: CASSLTGHTGELFF.

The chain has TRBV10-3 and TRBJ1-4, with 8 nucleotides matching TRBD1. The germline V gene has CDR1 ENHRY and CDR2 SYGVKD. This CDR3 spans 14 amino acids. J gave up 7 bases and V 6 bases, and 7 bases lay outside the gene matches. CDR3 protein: CAISPMGQVEKLFF. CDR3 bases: TGTGCCATCAGCCCTATGGGACAGGTTGAAAAACTGTTTTTT.

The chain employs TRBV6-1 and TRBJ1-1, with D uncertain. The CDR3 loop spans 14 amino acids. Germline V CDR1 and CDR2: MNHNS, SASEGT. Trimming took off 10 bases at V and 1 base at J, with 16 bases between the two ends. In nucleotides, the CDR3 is TGTGCCACCTCACTCTCCGGTTGGAACACTGAAGCTTTCTTT. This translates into CATSLSGWNTEAFF.

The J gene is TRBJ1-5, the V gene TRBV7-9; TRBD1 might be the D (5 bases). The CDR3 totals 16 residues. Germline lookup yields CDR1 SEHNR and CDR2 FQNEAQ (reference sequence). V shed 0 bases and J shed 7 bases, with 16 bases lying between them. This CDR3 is CASSLAGGRTTQPQHF. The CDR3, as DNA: TGTGCCAGCAGCTTAGCCGGGGGGAGGACGACGCAGCCCCAGCATTTT. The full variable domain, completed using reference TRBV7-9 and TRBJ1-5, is DTGVSQNPRHKITKRGQNVTFRCDPISEHNRLYWYRQTLGQGPEFLTYFQNEAQLEKSRLLSDRFSAERPKGSFSTLEIQRTEQGDSAMYLCASSLAGGRTTQPQHFGDGTRLSIL.

The DNA of the CDR3 is TGTGCCAGCACCGGGGGTCGGAGAGATCACTATGGCTACACCTTC. Encoded protein: CASTGGRRDHYGYTF. The chain carries TRBV2 and TRBJ1-2; D possibly corresponds to TRBD1 (5 bases). Germline assignment: CDR1 SNHLY and CDR2 FYNNEI. Trimming cost V 7 bases and J 3 bases, with 18 bases left between them. The CDR3 is 15 amino acids.

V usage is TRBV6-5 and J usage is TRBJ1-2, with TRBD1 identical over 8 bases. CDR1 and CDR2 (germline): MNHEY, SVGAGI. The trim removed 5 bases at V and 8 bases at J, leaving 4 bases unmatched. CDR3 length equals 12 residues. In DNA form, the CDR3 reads TGTGCCAGCAGTGACAGGGGACGGGGCTACACCTTC. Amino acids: CASSDRGRGYTF.

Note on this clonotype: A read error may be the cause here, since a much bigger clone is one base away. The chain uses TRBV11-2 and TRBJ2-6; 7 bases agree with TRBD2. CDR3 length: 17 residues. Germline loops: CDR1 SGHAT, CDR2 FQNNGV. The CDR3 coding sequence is TGTGCCAGCAGCGTTCTAGCGGCGAGCTCTGAGGCCAACGTCCTGACTTTC. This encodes CASSVLAASSEANVLTF. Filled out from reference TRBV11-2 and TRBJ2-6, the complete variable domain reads EAGVAQSPRYKIIEKRQSVAFWCNPISGHATLYWYQQILGQGPKLLIQFQNNGVVDDSQLPKDRFSAERLKGVDSTLKIQPAKLEDSAVYLCASSVLAASSEANVLTFGAGSRLTVL.

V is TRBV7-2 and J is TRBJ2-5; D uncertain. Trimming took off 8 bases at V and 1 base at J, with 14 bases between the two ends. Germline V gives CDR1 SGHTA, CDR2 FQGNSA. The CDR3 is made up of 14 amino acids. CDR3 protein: CASSRIDTQETQYF. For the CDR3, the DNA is TGTGCCAGCTCACGGATCGACACCCAAGAGACCCAGTACTTC.

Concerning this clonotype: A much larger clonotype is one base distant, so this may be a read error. CDR3: CGATQTALNQPQHF. The DNA of the CDR3 is TGCGGTGCTACCCAGACAGCCCTCAATCAGCCCCAGCATTTT. V gene TRBV20-1 combines with J gene TRBJ1-5, with TRBD1 as a possible D gene (5 bases). The CDR3 loop spans 14 amino acids. Per germline, CDR1 DFQATT and CDR2 SNEGSKA (reference sequence).

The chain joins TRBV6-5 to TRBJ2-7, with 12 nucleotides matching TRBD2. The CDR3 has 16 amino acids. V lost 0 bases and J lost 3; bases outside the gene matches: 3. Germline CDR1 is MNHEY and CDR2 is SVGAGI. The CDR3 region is CASSYSTSGGNYEQYF. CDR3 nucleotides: TGTGCCAGCAGTTACTCGACTAGCGGGGGAAACTACGAGCAGTACTTC.

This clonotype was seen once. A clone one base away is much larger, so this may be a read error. CDR3 sequence: CASTRQGHLRGNTIYF. DNA of the CDR3: TGTGCCAGCACCCGTCAGGGCCACCTGAGGGGAAACACCATATATTTT. The chain employs TRBV7-9 and TRBJ1-3, with D maybe TRBD1 (5 bases). Germline CDR1 and CDR2: SEHNR and FQNEAQ (reference sequence). CDR3 length: 16 residues. Trimming took off 7 bases at V and 4 bases at J, with 20 bases between the two ends.